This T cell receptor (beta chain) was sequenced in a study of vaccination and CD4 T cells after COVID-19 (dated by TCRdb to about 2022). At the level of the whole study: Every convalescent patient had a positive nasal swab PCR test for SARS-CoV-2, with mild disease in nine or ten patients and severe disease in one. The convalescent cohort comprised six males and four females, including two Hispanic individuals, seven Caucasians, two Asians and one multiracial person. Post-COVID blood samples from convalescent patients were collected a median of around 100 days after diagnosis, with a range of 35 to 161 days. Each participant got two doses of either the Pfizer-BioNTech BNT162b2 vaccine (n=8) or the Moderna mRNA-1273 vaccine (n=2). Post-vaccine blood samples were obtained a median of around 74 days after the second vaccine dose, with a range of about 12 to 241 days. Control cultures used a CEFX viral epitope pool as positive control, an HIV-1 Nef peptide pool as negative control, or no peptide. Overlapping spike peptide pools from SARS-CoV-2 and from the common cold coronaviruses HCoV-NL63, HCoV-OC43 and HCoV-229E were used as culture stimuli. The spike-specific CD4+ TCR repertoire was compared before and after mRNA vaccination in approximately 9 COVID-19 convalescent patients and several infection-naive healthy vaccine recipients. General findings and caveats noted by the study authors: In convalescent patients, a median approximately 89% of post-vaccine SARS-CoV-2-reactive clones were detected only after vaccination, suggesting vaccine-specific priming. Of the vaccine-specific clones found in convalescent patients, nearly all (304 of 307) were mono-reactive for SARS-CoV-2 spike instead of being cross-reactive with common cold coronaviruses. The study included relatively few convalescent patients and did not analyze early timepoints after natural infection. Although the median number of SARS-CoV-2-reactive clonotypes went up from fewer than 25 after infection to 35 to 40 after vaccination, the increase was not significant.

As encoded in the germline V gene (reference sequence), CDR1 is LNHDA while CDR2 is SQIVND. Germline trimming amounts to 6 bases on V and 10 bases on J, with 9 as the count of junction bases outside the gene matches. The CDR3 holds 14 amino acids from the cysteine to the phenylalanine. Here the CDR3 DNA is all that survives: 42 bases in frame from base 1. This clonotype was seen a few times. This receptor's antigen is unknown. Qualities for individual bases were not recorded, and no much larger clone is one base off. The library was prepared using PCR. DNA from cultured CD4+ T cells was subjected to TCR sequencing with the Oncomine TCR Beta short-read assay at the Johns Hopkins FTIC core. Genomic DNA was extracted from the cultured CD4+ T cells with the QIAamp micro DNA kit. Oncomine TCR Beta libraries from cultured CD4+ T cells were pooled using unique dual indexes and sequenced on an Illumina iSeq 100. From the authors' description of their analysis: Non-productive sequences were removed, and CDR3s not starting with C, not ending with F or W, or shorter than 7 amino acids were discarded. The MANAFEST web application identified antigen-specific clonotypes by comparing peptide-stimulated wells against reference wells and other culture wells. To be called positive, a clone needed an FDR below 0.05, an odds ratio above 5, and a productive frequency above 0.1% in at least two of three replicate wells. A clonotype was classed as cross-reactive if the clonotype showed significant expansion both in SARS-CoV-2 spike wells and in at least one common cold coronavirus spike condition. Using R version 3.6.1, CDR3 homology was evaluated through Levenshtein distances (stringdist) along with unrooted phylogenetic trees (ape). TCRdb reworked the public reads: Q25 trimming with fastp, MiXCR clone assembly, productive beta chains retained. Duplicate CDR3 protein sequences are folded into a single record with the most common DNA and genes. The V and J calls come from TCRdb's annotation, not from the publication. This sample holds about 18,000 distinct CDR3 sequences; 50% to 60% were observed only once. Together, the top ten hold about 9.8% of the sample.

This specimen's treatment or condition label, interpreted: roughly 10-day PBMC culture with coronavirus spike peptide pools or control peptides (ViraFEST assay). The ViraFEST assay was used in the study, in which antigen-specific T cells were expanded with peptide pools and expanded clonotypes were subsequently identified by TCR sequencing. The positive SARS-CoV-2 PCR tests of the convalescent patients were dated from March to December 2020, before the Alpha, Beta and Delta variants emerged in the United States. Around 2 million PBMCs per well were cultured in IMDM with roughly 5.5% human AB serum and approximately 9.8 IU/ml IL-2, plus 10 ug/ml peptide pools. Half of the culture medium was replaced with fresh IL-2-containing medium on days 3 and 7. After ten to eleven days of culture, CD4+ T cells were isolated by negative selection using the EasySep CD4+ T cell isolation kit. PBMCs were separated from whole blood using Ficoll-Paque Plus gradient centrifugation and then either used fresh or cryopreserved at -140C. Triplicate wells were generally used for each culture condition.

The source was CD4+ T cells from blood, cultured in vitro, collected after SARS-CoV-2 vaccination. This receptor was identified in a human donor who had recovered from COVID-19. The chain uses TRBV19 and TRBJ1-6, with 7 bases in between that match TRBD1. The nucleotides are TGTGCCAGTAGCAAGGACAGGTTCGAGTCACCCCTCCACTTT. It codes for CASSKDRFESPLHF.